The rows below give T cell receptor beta chains drawn from one sample of a study of shared clonotypes between healthy human individuals. Generated by immunoSEQ multiplex PCR, the TCRdb table keeps only in-frame clones and is missing some. This table holds around 500,000 clones, 60% to 85% found once. The sample comprised PBMCs. The receptors were sampled from a woman aged 40 to 50 in good health. Some clones in this sample may be carry-over from other donors' samples. The conserved cysteine and the conserved F or W are not part of the CDR3 here. The D gene is left open where the match is weak.

TRBV6-1,NA,ASSETEQF
TRBV5-1,NA,ASSLGGGSSYNEQF
TRBV2,NA,ASYGVSGKQETQY
TRBV30,TRBD1,AWSVQTGLERLF
TRBV7-3,NA,ASSPLGGYNEQF
TRBV6-1,TRBD1,ASTIQGMIDTEAF
TRBV6-6,NA,ASNQETQY
TRBV7-8,NA,ASSLSLWGADTEAF
TRBV28,TRBD2,ASSGGLAGNYEQY
TRBV5-1,NA,ASGTGFGGDTQY
TRBV5-8,NA,ASSYRGLATGYEQY
TRBV2,NA,ASNNRGGTNQPQH
TRBV28,NA,ASSLPSGIYEQY
TRBV2,NA,ASSVARGLGNQPQH
TRBV6-1,NA,ASSPSVERPYEQY
TRBV5-1,TRBD1,ASSTGTDYGYT
TRBV18,NA,ASSQEGTGELF
TRBV28,NA,ASSPEAAVSSGELF
TRBV23-1,NA,ASSQCDCHLNTEAF
TRBV2,NA,ASSARLLSTYEQY
TRBV4-1,NA,ASSQESARFYEQY
TRBV29-1,TRBD2,SVEGVAGKVDTQY
TRBV19,TRBD2,ASSPGLADRPAD
TRBV9,TRBD2,ASSFGLAEPYEQY
TRBV7-2,NA,ASSFGGLDYGYT